Sequencing of this T cell receptor (beta chain) was carried out in a study of blood T cells in healthy people across ages. A note on this clonotype: Its target is unknown.

After removal of 6 bases from V and 1 base from J, the junction contained 13 bases not matched to a gene. Germline V lookup: CDR1 DFQATT, CDR2 SNEGSKA (reference sequence). The CDR3 consists of 17 residues. Then a second PCR, running roughly 6 to 11 cycles, was carried out with a sample-barcoded 5' primer and a J-beta primer mix. TCRdb fed the 5' RACE reads into MiXCR, producing one record per CDR3 protein. The sample contains roughly 680,000 distinct CDR3 sequences, approximately 50% of which appear only once. Study-wide points: There were more naive CD4+ cells and higher diversity in long-lived donors than in aged donors.

The TCR comes from a woman in her sixties in good health. The chain employs TRBV20-1 and TRBJ2-1; 9 nucleotides match TRBD2. Sequencing was done on a sample of blood. CDR3 sequence reads: CSARAASGKSSYNEQFF. In DNA form, the CDR3 reads TGCAGTGCCCGGGCGGCTAGCGGGAAGTCGTCCTACAATGAGCAGTTCTTC.